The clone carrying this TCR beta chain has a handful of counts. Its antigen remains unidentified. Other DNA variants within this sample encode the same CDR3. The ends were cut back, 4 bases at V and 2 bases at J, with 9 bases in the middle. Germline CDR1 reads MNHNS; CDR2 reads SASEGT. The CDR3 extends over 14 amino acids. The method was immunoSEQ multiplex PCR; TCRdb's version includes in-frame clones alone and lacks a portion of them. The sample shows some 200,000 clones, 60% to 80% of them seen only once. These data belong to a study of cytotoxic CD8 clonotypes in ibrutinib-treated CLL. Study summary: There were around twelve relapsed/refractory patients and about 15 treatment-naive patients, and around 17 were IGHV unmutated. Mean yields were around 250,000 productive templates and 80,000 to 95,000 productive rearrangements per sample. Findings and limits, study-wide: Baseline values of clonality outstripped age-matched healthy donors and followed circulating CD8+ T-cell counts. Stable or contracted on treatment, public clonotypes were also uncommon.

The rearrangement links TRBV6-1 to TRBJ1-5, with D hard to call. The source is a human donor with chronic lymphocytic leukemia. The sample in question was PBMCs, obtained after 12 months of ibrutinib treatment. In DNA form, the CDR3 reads TGTGCCAGCAGTGCCGGCAGAGGCAATCAGCCCCAGCATTTT. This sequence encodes CASSAGRGNQPQHF.